Presented here are 27 T cell receptor beta chains from one specimen sequenced in a study of T cells after posttransplantation cyclophosphamide. Controls had myeloablative marrow grafts with methotrexate and calcineurin inhibitor, sampled at 1 year. The assay was immunoSEQ multiplex PCR, and TCRdb's table has in-frame clones only and misses some. Of 9,000 to 10,000 clones in the sample, approximately 87% are singletons; the top ten hold roughly 29%. This specimen consisted of PBMCs, obtained after an allogeneic stem cell transplant with a calcineurin inhibitor and methotrexate. All receptors derive from a male patient aged 30 to 39 who received an allogeneic stem cell transplant from an unrelated donor, was CMV-positive, and had no GVHD. The T cells may come from the graft donor.

The rearrangement links TRBV19 to TRBJ2-3; TRBD2 matches 9 bases. Germline V gene lookup returns CDR1 LNHDA and CDR2 SQIVND (reference sequence). This CDR3 has 16 residues. V gave up 1 base and J gave up 4 bases; unmatched junction bases: 6. This CDR3 is CASSIGAGGPSDTQYF. The CDR3 region has the DNA TGTGCCAGTAGTATAGGTGCGGGAGGGCCCTCAGATACGCAGTATTTT.

The chain has TRBV9 and TRBJ2-2; TRBD2 aligns across 10 bases. The V segment lost 5 bases and the J segment 0 bases; nucleotides outside the gene matches: 7. Per the germline V gene, CDR1 is SGDLS and CDR2 is YYNGEE. CDR3 length: 17 amino acids. This CDR3 reads CASRSGGGLANTGELFF. The CDR3 DNA follows: TGTGCCAGCAGGAGCGGGGGGGGGCTTGCGAACACCGGGGAGCTGTTTTTT.

The V and J genes are TRBV6-4 and TRBJ2-1, with TRBD2 matching over 8 bases. After removal of 4 bases from V and 7 bases from J, the junction contained 9 bases not matched to a gene. The CDR3 contains 15 residues. The V gene's germline CDR1 is MRHNA and CDR2 SNTAGT. The CDR3 is CASSGEAGVGNEQFF. The CDR3 bases are TGTGCCAGCAGTGGAGAAGCGGGAGTGGGGAATGAGCAGTTCTTC.

The rearrangement uses TRBV6-1 and TRBJ2-5; 9 bases map to TRBD1. This CDR3 spans 15 amino acids. V gave up 2 bases and J gave up 5 bases; unmatched junction bases: 6. Germline CDR1 and CDR2: MNHNS and SASEGT. CDR3 sequence (DNA): TGTGCCAGCAGTGAACACCGGGACAGGGTTGAGACCCAGTACTTC. Amino acids: CASSEHRDRVETQYF.

CDR3 sequence reads: CAWSGANPYNEQFF. The CDR3 nucleotides are TGTGCCTGGAGTGGGGCGAACCCCTACAATGAGCAGTTCTTC. The genes are TRBV30 and TRBJ2-1, with no clear D. Germline V lookup: CDR1 GTSNPN, CDR2 SVGIG (reference sequence). With 1 base removed from V and 2 bases from J, the gap between germline ends came to 9 bases. This CDR3 spans 14 amino acids.

The chain recombines TRBV2 with TRBJ1-2; D may be TRBD1 (6 bases). CDR3 length: 13 amino acids. Trimming stripped 5 bases from V and 6 bases from J, with 13 bases between. Germline loops: CDR1 SNHLY, CDR2 FYNNEI. This CDR3 is CASSPRTENGYTF. The CDR3 nucleotides are TGTGCCAGCAGTCCTCGGACAGAGAATGGCTACACCTTC.

The chain combines TRBV19 with TRBJ2-7, with 11 bases matching TRBD2. CDR1 and CDR2 from the germline V gene are LNHDA and SQIVND (reference sequence). The CDR3 contains 14 residues. The V and J ends lost 2 bases and 7 bases, in that order; junction bases with no gene match: 4. This chain's CDR3 is CASSIIAGGPEQYF. Written as DNA, the CDR3 is TGTGCCAGTAGTATAATAGCGGGAGGGCCGGAGCAGTACTTC. The full variable domain, its missing parts supplied by reference TRBV19 and TRBJ2-7, is DGGITQSPKYLFRKEGQNVTLSCEQNLNHDAMYWYRQDPGQGLRLIYYSQIVNDFQKGDIAEGYSVSREKKESFPLTVTSAQKNPTAFYLCASSIIAGGPEQYFGPGTRLTVT.

This clone was observed a handful of times. The chain is built from TRBV9 and TRBJ2-1; possibly TRBD2 for D (8 bases). The V end lost 4 bases, the J end lost 8 bases, and 31 bases lay between the germline ends. Germline CDR1 is SGDLS and CDR2 is YYNGEE. The CDR3 runs to 19 residues. The CDR3 bases are TGTGCCAGCAGCACTCGGACAGGCCGAGAACGGGAGGGCCGTGATGAGCAGTTCTTC. This translates into CASSTRTGREREGRDEQFF.

The CDR3 reads CASSRTGYGYTF. DNA for the CDR3: TGCGCCAGCAGTCGGACAGGCTATGGCTACACCTTC. The chain combines TRBV4-1 with TRBJ1-2; 7 bases fit TRBD1. Per germline, CDR1 MGHRA and CDR2 YSYEKL. The length of the CDR3 is 12 residues. Losses at the gene ends were 6 bases for V and 4 bases for J; bases not matched to a gene: 2.

The chain joins TRBV5-4 to TRBJ1-3; possibly TRBD1 for D (5 bases). The CDR3 has 17 amino acids. CDR1 and CDR2 from the germline V gene are SGHNT and YYREEE (reference sequence). V lost 0 bases and J 0 bases, leaving 13 bases between the germline ends. The CDR3 coding sequence is TGTGCCAGCAGCTTGGACCATCAGGGTTCCTCTGGAAACACCATATATTTT. This encodes CASSLDHQGSSGNTIYF. Full variable domain (missing parts from reference TRBV5-4 and TRBJ1-3): ETGVTQSPTHLIKTRGQQVTLRCSSQSGHNTVSWYQQALGQGPQFIFQYYREEENGRGNFPPRFSGLQFPNYSSELNVNALELDDSALYLCASSLDHQGSSGNTIYFGEGSWLTVV.

This clone was seen only once. This chain joins TRBV2 and TRBJ2-3, with 10 positions matching TRBD1. J was trimmed by 7 bases and V by 3 bases; bases with no gene match: 4. The CDR3 runs 14 residues. Germline CDR1 SNHLY, CDR2 FYNNEI. The CDR3 protein is CASSEDRGAYTQYF. The CDR3 DNA reads TGTGCCAGCAGTGAGGACAGGGGGGCCTATACGCAGTATTTT.

This chain connects TRBV25-1 to TRBJ2-1; perhaps TRBD2 as D (5 bases). CDR1 MGHDK and CDR2 SYGVNS come from the germline V gene. The CDR3 length is 15 residues. Trimming shortened V by 7 bases and J by 0 bases, and 13 bases separated the two germline ends. DNA for the CDR3: TGTGCCAGCACCTCAAGTGGGAGCTCCTACAATGAGCAGTTCTTC. Translation gives CASTSSGSSYNEQFF. The full variable domain, rest sourced from reference TRBV25-1 and TRBJ2-1, is EADIYQTPRYLVIGTGKKITLECSQTMGHDKMYWYQQDPGMELHLIHYSYGVNSTEKGDLSSESTVSRIRTEHFPLTLESARPSHTSQYLCASTSSGSSYNEQFFGPGTRLTVL.

The chain employs TRBV29-1 and TRBJ2-1, with 7 positions matching TRBD2. CDR3 length: 15 amino acids. Trimming took 3 bases from V and 0 from J; bases not matched to a gene: 5. The germline V gene encodes CDR1 SQVTM and CDR2 ANQGSEA. The CDR3 region is CSVERRGSSYNEQFF. In DNA form, the CDR3 reads TGCAGCGTTGAGAGGCGGGGGAGCTCCTACAATGAGCAGTTCTTC.

This clone has a single count. The V call is TRBV5-6, the J call TRBJ2-4, with a weak D call TRBD2 (6 bases). CDR3 length: 16 amino acids. CDR1 and CDR2 (germline): SGHDT, YYEEEE. V was cut by 0 bases and J by 0 bases, with 10 bases left in between. The CDR3 spells CASSLAGSLAKNIQYF. The DNA of the CDR3 is TGTGCCAGCAGCTTGGCCGGGAGTCTAGCCAAAAACATTCAGTACTTC.

The V gene is TRBV5-3, the J gene TRBJ2-5, with 9 bases that match TRBD1. TRBV5-3 is filed as an ORF, its function uncertain. J was trimmed by 2 bases and V by 7 bases; bases with no gene match: 9. CDR3 size: 15 residues. CDR3 in amino acids: CARAQAGTGQETQYF. As DNA, the CDR3 is TGTGCCAGAGCTCAGGCAGGGACAGGGCAAGAGACCCAGTACTTC.

The J gene is TRBJ1-2, the V gene TRBV16; 10 positions agree with TRBD1. V gave up 6 bases and J gave up 7 bases; unmatched junction bases: 11. Per germline, CDR1 KGHSY and CDR2 FQNENV. This CDR3 region has 15 residues. CDR3 protein: CASSQQDRGLAGYTF. The CDR3 nucleotides are TGTGCCAGCAGTCAACAAGACAGGGGGCTTGCTGGCTACACCTTC.

J is TRBJ2-5 and V is TRBV7-3; TRBD2 matches at 8 bases. The V and J ends lost 4 bases and 4 bases, in that order; junction bases with no gene match: 8. CDR3 size: 15 residues. Germline-derived CDR1 and CDR2 are SGHTA and FQGTGA. The chain's CDR3 is CASSSGPSGRETQYF. The DNA for the CDR3 is TGTGCCAGCAGCTCTGGGCCAAGCGGGAGAGAGACCCAGTACTTC.

The table lists this clone with a count of one. The CDR3 here is CASSSGTGDTDTQYF. CDR3 sequence (DNA): TGTGCCAGCAGTTCTGGGACAGGGGACACAGATACGCAGTATTTT. V gene TRBV6-5 combines with J gene TRBJ2-3, with 10 bases identical to TRBD1. Germline CDR1 MNHEY, CDR2 SVGAGI. This CDR3 has 15 residues. J was trimmed by 2 bases and V by 4 bases; bases with no gene match: 3.

The CDR3 loop reads CASSLIWQGTNEQYF. CDR3 DNA: TGTGCCAGCAGCTTGATATGGCAGGGTACAAACGAGCAGTACTTC. This chain joins TRBV7-2 and TRBJ2-7; D is perhaps TRBD1 (5 bases). The V gene lost 3 bases and the J gene lost 5 bases, with 17 bases spanning the gap. Germline loops: CDR1 SGHTA, CDR2 FQGNSA. The CDR3 sequence is 15 residues long. Full variable domain (rest looked up from reference TRBV7-2 and TRBJ2-7): GAGVSQSPSNKVTEKGKDVELRCDPISGHTALYWYRQSLGQGLEFLIYFQGNSAPDKSGLPSDRFSAERTGGSVSTLTIQRTQQEDSAVYLCASSLIWQGTNEQYFGPGTRLTVT.

The rearrangement uses TRBV14 and TRBJ1-2; weak D call: TRBD1 (5 bases). Germline CDR1 reads SGHDN; CDR2 reads FVKESK. This CDR3 comprises 16 residues. V lost 0 bases, J lost 6 bases, and 17 bases lay in between. CDR3 sequence reads: CASSQDLRVREHGYTF. CDR3 sequence (DNA): TGTGCCAGCAGCCAAGATCTCAGGGTTCGAGAGCATGGCTACACCTTC.

This rearrangement joins TRBV28 to TRBJ1-2; possibly TRBD1 for D (6 bases). The V and J ends lost 3 bases and 0 bases respectively, with 11 bases between them. Germline V gene data show CDR1 as MDHEN and CDR2 as SYDVKM. This CDR3 is built from 15 residues. The CDR3 is CASSLTGFPNYGYTF. The CDR3 DNA sequence: TGTGCCAGCAGTTTGACAGGATTCCCTAACTATGGCTACACCTTC.

The rearrangement links TRBV19 to TRBJ2-5; D possibly corresponds to TRBD1 (6 bases). The CDR3 consists of 13 residues. Germline V gives CDR1 LNHDA, CDR2 SQIVND (reference sequence). Trimming shortened V by 5 bases and J by 5 bases, and 12 bases separated the two germline ends. The CDR3 region has the DNA TGTGCCAGTAGTCTCAGGGGATGGGAGACCCAGTACTTC. It specifies CASSLRGWETQYF.

V gene TRBV9 combines with J gene TRBJ2-3, with D tentatively TRBD2 (7 bases). Germline V CDR1 and CDR2: SGDLS, YYNGEE. V was shortened by 5 bases and J by 3 bases, with 16 bases between the two germline ends. The CDR3 covers 15 residues. The CDR3 here is CASSGGRGGTDTQYF. The CDR3 nucleotides are TGTGCCAGCAGTGGAGGGAGGGGGGGTACAGATACGCAGTATTTT. Drawing the rest from reference TRBV9 and TRBJ2-3, the complete variable domain is DSGVTQTPKHLITATGQRVTLRCSPRSGDLSVYWYQQSLDQGLQFLIQYYNGEERAKGNILERFSAQQFPDLHSELNLSSLELGDSALYFCASSGGRGGTDTQYFGPGTRLTVL.

The J gene is TRBJ1-2, the V gene TRBV5-6; possibly TRBD1 for D (5 bases). This CDR3 comprises 13 residues. Germline CDR1 reads SGHDT; CDR2 reads YYEEEE. V was trimmed by 2 bases and J by 4 bases, leaving 9 bases between them. The CDR3 region has the DNA TGTGCCAGCAGCTTTGAGACAGCCTATGGCTACACCTTC. It specifies CASSFETAYGYTF.

V usage is TRBV19 and J usage is TRBJ2-7; D is unclear. Germline assignment: CDR1 LNHDA and CDR2 SQIVND (reference sequence). The CDR3 contains 15 residues. V lost 2 bases to trimming and J lost 3 bases, with 14 bases between them. Here the CDR3 DNA reads TGTGCCAGTAGTATACCCGGGTCACGGGTCTACGAGCAGTACGTC. Protein: CASSIPGSRVYEQYV.

This rearrangement joins TRBV4-1 to TRBJ2-7; TRBD2 aligns across 7 bases. V shed 2 bases, J shed 2 bases, and the junction held 9 bases outside the gene matches. CDR3 length: 16 residues. Germline CDR1 MGHRA, CDR2 YSYEKL. CDR3 residues: CASSQSPSGLAYEQYF. Written as DNA, the CDR3 is TGCGCCAGCAGCCAAAGTCCCTCTGGACTAGCCTACGAGCAGTACTTC.

The CDR3 is CASSAAGERLYNEQFF. The DNA of the CDR3 is TGTGCCAGCAGTGCGGCAGGGGAACGCCTATACAATGAGCAGTTCTTC. J is TRBJ2-1 and V is TRBV6-1, with D possibly TRBD1 on 6 matching bases. Looked up from germline, CDR1 is MNHNS and CDR2 is SASEGT. This CDR3 is built from 16 residues. V was cut by 4 bases and J by 4 bases, with 17 bases left in between.